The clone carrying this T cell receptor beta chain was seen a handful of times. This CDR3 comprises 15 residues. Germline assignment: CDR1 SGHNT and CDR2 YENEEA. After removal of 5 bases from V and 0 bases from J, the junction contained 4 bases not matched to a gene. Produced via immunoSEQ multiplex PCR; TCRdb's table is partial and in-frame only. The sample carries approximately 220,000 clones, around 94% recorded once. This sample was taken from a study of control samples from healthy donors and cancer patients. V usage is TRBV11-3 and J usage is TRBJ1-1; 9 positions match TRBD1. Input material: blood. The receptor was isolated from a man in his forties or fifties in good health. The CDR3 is CASSPGTGMNTEAFF. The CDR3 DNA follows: TGTGCCAGCAGCCCCGGGACAGGGATGAACACTGAAGCTTTCTTT.